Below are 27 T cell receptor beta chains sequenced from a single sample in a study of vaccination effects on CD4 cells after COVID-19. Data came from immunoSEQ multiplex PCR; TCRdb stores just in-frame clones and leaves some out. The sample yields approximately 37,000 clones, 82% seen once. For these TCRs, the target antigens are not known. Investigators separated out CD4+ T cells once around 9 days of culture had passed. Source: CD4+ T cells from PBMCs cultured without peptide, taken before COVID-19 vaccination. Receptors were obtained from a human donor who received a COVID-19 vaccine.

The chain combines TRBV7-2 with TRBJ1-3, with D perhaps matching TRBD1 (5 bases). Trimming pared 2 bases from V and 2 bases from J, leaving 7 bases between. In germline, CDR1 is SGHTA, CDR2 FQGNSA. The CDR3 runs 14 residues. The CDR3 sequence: CASSLQGAGNTIYF. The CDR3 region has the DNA TGTGCCAGCAGCTTACAGGGAGCTGGAAACACCATATATTTT.

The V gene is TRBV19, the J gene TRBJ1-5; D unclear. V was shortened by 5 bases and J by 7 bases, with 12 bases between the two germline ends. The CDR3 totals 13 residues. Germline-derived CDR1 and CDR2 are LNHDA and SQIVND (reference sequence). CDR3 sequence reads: CASSGWGGQPQHF. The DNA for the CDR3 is TGTGCCAGTAGTGGTTGGGGAGGGCAGCCCCAGCATTTT. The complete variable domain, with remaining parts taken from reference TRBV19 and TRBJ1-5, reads DGGITQSPKYLFRKEGQNVTLSCEQNLNHDAMYWYRQDPGQGLRLIYYSQIVNDFQKGDIAEGYSVSREKKESFPLTVTSAQKNPTAFYLCASSGWGGQPQHFGDGTRLSIL.

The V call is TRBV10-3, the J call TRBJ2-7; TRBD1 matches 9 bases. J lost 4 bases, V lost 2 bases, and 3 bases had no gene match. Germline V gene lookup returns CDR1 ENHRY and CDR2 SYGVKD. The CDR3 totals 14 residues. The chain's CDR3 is CAISERGQGYEQYV. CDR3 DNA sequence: TGTGCCATCAGTGAGCGGGGACAGGGATACGAGCAGTACGTC.

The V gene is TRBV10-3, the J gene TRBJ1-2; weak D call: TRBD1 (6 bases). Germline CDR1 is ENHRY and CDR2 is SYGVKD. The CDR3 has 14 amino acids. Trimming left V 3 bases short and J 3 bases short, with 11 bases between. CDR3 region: CAISEAGHDYGYTF. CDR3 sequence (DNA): TGTGCCATCAGTGAAGCGGGACACGACTATGGCTACACCTTC.

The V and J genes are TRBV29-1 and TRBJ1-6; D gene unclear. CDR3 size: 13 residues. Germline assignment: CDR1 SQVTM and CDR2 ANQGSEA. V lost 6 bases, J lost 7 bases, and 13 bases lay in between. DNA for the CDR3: TGCAGCGTCAGGCAGAATTTCAATTCACCCCTCCACTTT. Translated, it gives CSVRQNFNSPLHF.

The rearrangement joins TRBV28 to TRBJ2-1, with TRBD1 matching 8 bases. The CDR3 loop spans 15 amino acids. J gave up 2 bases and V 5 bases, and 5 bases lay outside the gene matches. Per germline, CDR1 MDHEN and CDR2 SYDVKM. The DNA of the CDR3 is TGTGCCAGCAGTACCGCAGGGGGCCCCTACAATGAGCAGTTCTTC. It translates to CASSTAGGPYNEQFF. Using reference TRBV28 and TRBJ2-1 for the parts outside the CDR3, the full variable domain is DVKVTQSSRYLVKRTGEKVFLECVQDMDHENMFWYRQDPGLGLRLIYFSYDVKMKEKGDIPEGYSVSREKKERFSLILESASTNQTSMYLCASSTAGGPYNEQFFGPGTRLTVL.

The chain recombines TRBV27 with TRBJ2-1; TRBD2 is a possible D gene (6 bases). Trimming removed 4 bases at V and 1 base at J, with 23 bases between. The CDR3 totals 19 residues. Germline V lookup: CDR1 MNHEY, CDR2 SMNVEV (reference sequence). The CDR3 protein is CASSSRDSPIGRSYNEQFF. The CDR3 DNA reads TGTGCCAGCAGTTCCCGGGACTCCCCCATCGGTAGATCCTACAATGAGCAGTTCTTC.

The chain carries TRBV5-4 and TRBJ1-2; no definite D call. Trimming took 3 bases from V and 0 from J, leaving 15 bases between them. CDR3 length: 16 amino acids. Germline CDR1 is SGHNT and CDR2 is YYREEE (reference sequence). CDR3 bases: TGTGCCAGCAGCTCCTGGGCGCTGGGTCCTAACTATGGCTACACCTTC. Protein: CASSSWALGPNYGYTF.

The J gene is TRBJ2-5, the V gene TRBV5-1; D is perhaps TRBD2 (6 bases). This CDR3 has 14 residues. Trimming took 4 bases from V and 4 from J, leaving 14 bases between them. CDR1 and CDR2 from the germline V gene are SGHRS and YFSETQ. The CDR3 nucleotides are TGCGCCAGCAGCCAGATACTAGCTCCAGAGACCCAGTACTTC. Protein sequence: CASSQILAPETQYF.

The CDR3 region has the DNA TGTGCCAGCAGCTTTGGGGAATTCCAAGAGACCCAGTACTTC. Amino acids: CASSFGEFQETQYF. V usage is TRBV5-8 and J usage is TRBJ2-5; D unresolved. CDR3 size: 14 residues. Looked up from germline, CDR1 is SGHTS and CDR2 is YDEGEE. V was shortened by 2 bases and J by 1 base, with 9 bases between the two germline ends. Combining the CDR3 with reference TRBV5-8 and TRBJ2-5 gives the whole variable domain EAGVTQSPTHLIKTRGQQATLRCSPISGHTSVYWYQQALGLGLQFLLWYDEGEERNRGNFPPRFSGRQFPNYSSELNVNALELEDSALYLCASSFGEFQETQYFGPGTRLLVL.

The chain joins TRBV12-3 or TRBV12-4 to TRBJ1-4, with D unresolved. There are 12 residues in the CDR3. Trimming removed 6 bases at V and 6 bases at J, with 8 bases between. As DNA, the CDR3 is TGTGCCAGCAGGGAGGGAGATGAAAAACTGTTTTTT. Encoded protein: CASREGDEKLFF.

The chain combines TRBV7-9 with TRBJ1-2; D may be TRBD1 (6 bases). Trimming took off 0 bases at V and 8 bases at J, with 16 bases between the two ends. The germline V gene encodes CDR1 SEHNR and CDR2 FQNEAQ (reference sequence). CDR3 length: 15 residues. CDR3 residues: CASSLASIQGQGYTF. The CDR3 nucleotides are TGTGCCAGCAGCTTAGCGTCTATCCAGGGGCAAGGCTACACCTTC. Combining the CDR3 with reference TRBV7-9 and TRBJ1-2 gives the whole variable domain DTGVSQNPRHKITKRGQNVTFRCDPISEHNRLYWYRQTLGQGPEFLTYFQNEAQLEKSRLLSDRFSAERPKGSFSTLEIQRTEQGDSAMYLCASSLASIQGQGYTFGSGTRLTVV.

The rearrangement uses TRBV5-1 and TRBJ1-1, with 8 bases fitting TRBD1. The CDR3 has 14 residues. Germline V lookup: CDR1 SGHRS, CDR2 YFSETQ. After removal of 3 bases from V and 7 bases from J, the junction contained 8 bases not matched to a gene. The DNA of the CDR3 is TGCGCCAGCAGCTCCTCGACAGGGGCCTTTGAAGCTTTCTTT. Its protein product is CASSSSTGAFEAFF.

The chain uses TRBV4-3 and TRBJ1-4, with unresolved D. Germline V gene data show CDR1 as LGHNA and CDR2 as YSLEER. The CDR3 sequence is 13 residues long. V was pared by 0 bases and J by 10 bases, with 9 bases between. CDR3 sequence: CASSQDRKGKLFF. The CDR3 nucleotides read TGCGCCAGCAGCCAAGATCGAAAGGGAAAACTGTTTTTT.

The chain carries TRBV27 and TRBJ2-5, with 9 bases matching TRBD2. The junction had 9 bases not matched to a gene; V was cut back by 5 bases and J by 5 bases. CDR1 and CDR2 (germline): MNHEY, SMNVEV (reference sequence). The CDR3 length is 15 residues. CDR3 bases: TGTGCCAGCAGTCCACGCGGGGGGGGATGGGAGACCCAGTACTTC. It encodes CASSPRGGGWETQYF.

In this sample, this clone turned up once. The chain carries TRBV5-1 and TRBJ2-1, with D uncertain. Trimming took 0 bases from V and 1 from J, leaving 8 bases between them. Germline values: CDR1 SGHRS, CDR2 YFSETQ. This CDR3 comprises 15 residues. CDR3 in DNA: TGCGCCAGCAGCTTGGTGACCAATTCCTACAATGAGCAGTTCTTC. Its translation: CASSLVTNSYNEQFF.

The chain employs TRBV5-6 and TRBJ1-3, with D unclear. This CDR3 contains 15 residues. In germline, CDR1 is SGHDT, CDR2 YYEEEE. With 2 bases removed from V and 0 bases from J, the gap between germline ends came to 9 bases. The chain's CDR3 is CASSFSPASGNTIYF. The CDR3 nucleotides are TGTGCCAGCAGCTTTAGTCCAGCCTCTGGAAACACCATATATTTT.

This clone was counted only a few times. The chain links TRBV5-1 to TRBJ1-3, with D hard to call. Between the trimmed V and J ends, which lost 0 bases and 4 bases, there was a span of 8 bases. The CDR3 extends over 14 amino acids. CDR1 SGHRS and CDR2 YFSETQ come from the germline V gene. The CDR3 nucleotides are TGCGCCAGCAGCTTGGCTGGGAAGGGAAACACCATATATTTT. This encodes CASSLAGKGNTIYF.

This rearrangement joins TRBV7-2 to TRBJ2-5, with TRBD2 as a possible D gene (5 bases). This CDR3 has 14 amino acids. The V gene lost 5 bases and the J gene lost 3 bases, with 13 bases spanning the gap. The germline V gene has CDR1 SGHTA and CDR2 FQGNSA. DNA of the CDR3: TGTGCCAGCAGCCTAGACTACAGAGAAGAGACCCAGTACTTC. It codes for CASSLDYREETQYF.

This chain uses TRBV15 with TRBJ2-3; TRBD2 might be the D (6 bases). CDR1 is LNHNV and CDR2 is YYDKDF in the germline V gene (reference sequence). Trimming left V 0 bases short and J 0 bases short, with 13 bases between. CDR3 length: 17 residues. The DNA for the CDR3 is TGTGCCACCAGCAGAGATCTTCGGGGGTCTAGCACAGATACGCAGTATTTT. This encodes CATSRDLRGSSTDTQYF.

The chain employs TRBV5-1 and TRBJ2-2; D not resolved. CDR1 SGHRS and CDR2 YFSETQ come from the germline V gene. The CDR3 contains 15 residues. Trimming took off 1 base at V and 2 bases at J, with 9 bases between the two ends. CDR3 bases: TGCGCCAGCAGCTTGTCGGACGGAAACACCGGGGAGCTGTTTTTT. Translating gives CASSLSDGNTGELFF.

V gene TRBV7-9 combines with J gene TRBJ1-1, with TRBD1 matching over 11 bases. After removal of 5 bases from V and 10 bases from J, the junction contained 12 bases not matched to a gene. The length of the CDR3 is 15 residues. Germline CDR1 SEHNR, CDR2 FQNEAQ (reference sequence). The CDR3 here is CASSKPPGQGAGAFF. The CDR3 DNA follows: TGTGCCAGCAGCAAGCCCCCCGGACAGGGGGCTGGAGCTTTCTTT.

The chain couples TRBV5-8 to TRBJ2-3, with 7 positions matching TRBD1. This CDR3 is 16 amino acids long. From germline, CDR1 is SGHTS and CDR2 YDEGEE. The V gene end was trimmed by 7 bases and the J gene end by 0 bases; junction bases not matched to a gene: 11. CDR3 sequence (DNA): TGTGCCAGCCCTACCATGGGGACAGCGAGCACAGATACGCAGTATTTT. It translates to CASPTMGTASTDTQYF.

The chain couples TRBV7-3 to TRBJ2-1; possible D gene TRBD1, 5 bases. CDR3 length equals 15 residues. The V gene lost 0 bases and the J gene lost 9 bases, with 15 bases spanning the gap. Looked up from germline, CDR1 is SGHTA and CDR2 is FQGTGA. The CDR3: CASSLTTAGPGEQFF. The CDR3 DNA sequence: TGTGCCAGCAGCTTAACGACGGCAGGGCCAGGTGAGCAGTTCTTC.

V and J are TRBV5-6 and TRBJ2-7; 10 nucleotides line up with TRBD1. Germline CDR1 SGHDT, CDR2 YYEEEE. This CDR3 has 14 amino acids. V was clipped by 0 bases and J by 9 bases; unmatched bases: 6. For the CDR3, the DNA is TGTGCCAGCAGCTTGGGGACAGGGGGAGGCGTGCAGTACGTC. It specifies CASSLGTGGGVQYV.

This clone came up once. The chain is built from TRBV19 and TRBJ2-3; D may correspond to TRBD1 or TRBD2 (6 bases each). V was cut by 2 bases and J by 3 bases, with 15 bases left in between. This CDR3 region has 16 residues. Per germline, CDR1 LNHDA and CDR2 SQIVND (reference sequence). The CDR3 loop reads CASSIMSGARTDTQYF. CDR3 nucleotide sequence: TGTGCCAGTAGTATAATGTCGGGGGCGCGAACAGATACGCAGTATTTT.

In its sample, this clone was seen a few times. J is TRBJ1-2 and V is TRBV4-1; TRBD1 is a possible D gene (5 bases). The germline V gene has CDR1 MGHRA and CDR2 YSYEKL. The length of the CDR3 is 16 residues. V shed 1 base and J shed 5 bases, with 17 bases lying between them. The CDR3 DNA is TGCGCCAGCAGCCAAGCAGGTAGGGGCGTTGGATATGGCTACACCTTC. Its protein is CASSQAGRGVGYGYTF.